This TCR beta chain is drawn from a study of OX40 agonist ivuxolimab in advanced cancers. Overall study findings and caveats: Among some nonresponders, normalized T-cell clonal expansion was also low. Clonal expansion was seen in CD4+ and CD8+ blood T cells by week 6 at 0.1 to 3.0 mg/kg.

The assay was immunoSEQ multiplex PCR, and TCRdb's table has in-frame clones only and misses some. The sample has roughly 62,000 clones, 92% seen once; the top ten hold 0.62%. In its sample, this clone was seen once. What it binds is not known. The CDR3 contains 15 residues. CDR1 and CDR2 (germline): SNHLY, FYNNEI. Trimming pared 6 bases from V and 9 bases from J, leaving 23 bases between. This specimen consisted of CD4+ or CD8+ T cells sorted from blood, obtained in a trial of the OX40 agonist ivuxolimab. This chain links TRBV2 with TRBJ2-5, with TRBD1 as a possible D gene (6 bases). The sequence came from an adult with an advanced solid tumor such as melanoma, head and neck, liver or kidney cancer. The CDR3 DNA reads as TGTGCCAGCAGCGACGAAGACAGGCGGAAAATCGCCCAGTACTTC. It translates to CASSDEDRRKIAQYF. Complete variable domain (other parts from reference TRBV2 and TRBJ2-5): EPEVTQTPSHQVTQMGQEVILRCVPISNHLYFYWYRQILGQKVEFLVSFYNNEISEKSEIFDDQFSVERPDGSNFTLKIRSTKLEDSAMYFCASSDEDRRKIAQYFGPGTRLLVL.